The 29 T cell receptor beta chains presented below share a single source sample, sequenced in a study of T cell clonality in common variable immunodeficiency. Libraries were prepared by immunoSEQ multiplex PCR; TCRdb keeps only in-frame clonotypes and omits some of them. The data show about 34,000 clones, with none appearing a single time. Study-level results: In common variable immunodeficiency, TCR beta chains reportedly carried fewer deletions and N-nucleotide insertions.

Their antigen targets remain unknown. The source material was peripheral blood mononuclear cells. All receptors derive from a human donor with common variable immunodeficiency.

A remark on this clone: The read comes to an end 3 residues before the CDR3 does, leaving the germline J gene to fill in the end. The V and J genes are TRBV30 and TRBJ2-5; 11 positions match TRBD2. With V trimmed by 5 bases and J by 7 bases, 3 bases remained unmatched. There are 12 residues in the CDR3. CDR1 GTSNPN and CDR2 SVGIG come from the germline V gene (reference sequence). The CDR3 bases that were read are TGTGCCTGGGGTGGGACTAGCGGGACC. This translates into CAWGGTSGT. The whole CDR3 reads CAWGGTSGTQYF.

This clone has at least ten counts. The read halts 3 residues ahead of the CDR3 end, with the missing end drawn from the germline J gene. The genes are TRBV7-2 and TRBJ2-5; 10 positions match TRBD2. Germline lookup yields CDR1 SGHTA and CDR2 FQGNSA. CDR3 size: 15 residues. V shed 4 bases, J shed 7 bases, and the junction held 9 bases outside the gene matches. CDR3 DNA, as far as it was read: TGTGCCAGCAGCTCTCCAGCGGGAGGGCCGGGGACC. This translates into CASSSPAGGPGT. The CDR3 in full is CASSSPAGGPGTQYF.

This clone was counted ten times or more. The read terminates 3 residues ahead of where the CDR3 ends, so the germline J gene completes it. The chain uses TRBV9 and TRBJ2-3, with TRBD2 matching 10 bases. The length of the CDR3 is 16 residues. V shed 4 bases, J shed 4 bases, and the junction held 9 bases outside the gene matches. The germline V gene encodes CDR1 SGDLS and CDR2 YYNGEE. The CDR3 spells CASSPDPSGRSDTQYF. CDR3 bases read: TGTGCCAGCAGCCCAGATCCTAGCGGGAGATCAGATACG.

This clone was seen repeatedly, ten times or more. The read ends 3 residues before the CDR3 terminus; that terminus is restored from the germline J gene. This chain links TRBV29-1 with TRBJ2-1; TRBD2 is a possible D gene (6 bases). V was trimmed by 6 bases and J by 5 bases, leaving 17 bases between them. This CDR3 is 14 amino acids long. Germline loops: CDR1 SQVTM, CDR2 ANQGSEA. Partial CDR3 DNA: TGCAGCGTGAGACTAGACGGTGCCCACAATGAG. This encodes CSVRLDGAHNE. The complete CDR3 reads CSVRLDGAHNEQFF.

This clone was observed a few times. The read terminates 3 residues before the CDR3 end, so the remaining end is supplied by the germline J gene. V gene TRBV2 combines with J gene TRBJ2-7, with a tentative D call TRBD1 (6 bases). Trimming took 8 bases from V and 5 from J, leaving 19 bases between them. The CDR3 runs 14 residues. Germline values: CDR1 SNHLY, CDR2 FYNNEI. The CDR3 spells CASRPTLGANEQYF. Partial CDR3 DNA: TGTGCCAGCCGACCTACCCTGGGGGCAAACGAG.

This clone was detected a few times. Read sequence stops 3 residues before the CDR3 end, and the germline J gene provides the missing end. Within the sample, other DNA sequences also encode this same CDR3. This sequence joins TRBV2 and TRBJ1-2, with a possible D match to TRBD1 (6 bases). Germline V lookup: CDR1 SNHLY, CDR2 FYNNEI. This CDR3 contains 13 residues. The CDR3 sequence: CASSPQGLRGYTF. The CDR3 bases that were read are TGTGCCAGCAGCCCCCAGGGGCTGCGCGGC. Looking up the rest from reference TRBV2 and TRBJ1-2 gives the full variable domain: EPEVTQTPSHQVTQMGQEVILRCVPISNHLYFYWYRQILGQKVEFLVSFYNNEISEKSEIFDDQFSVERPDGSNFTLKIRSTKLEDSAMYFCASSPQGLRGYTFGSGTRLTVV.

By its share, this clone is medium-sized. The read ends 3 residues early relative to the CDR3; the germline J gene fills the gap. This sequence joins TRBV20-1 and TRBJ2-7, with 7 bases matching TRBD1. The CDR3 runs 15 residues. Germline assignment: CDR1 DFQATT and CDR2 SNEGSKA (reference sequence). The trim removed 3 bases at V and 0 bases at J, leaving 8 bases unmatched. The sequenced CDR3 bases are TGCAGTGCTAGGCTTTTCGGACAGGCCTCCTACGAG. Amino acids: CSARLFGQASYE. The full CDR3 reads CSARLFGQASYEQYF.

Many counts were recorded for this clone. The missing CDR3 end, 3 residues past where the read stops, is filled in from the germline J gene. The chain is built from TRBV30 and TRBJ1-2; D is unresolved. Trimming pared 5 bases from V and 5 bases from J, leaving 9 bases between. The V gene's germline CDR1 is GTSNPN and CDR2 SVGIG (reference sequence). The length of the CDR3 is 11 residues. The CDR3 sequence is CAWGLTYGYTF. Incomplete CDR3 DNA: TGTGCCTGGGGACTGACTTATGGC.

In the case of this clone: The missing CDR3 end, 3 residues past where the read stops, is filled in from the germline J gene. The J gene is TRBJ2-1, the V gene TRBV7-2; D remains ambiguous. Germline assignment: CDR1 SGHTA and CDR2 FQGNSA. The germline V and J ends were trimmed by 3 bases and 9 bases, with 6 bases remaining between them. CDR3 size: 11 residues. CDR3 bases read: TGTGCCAGCAGCTTCGTGTTTGAG. Protein: CASSFVFE. The whole CDR3 sequence is CASSFVFEQFF.

Comment on this clone: The read ends 3 residues early relative to the CDR3; the germline J gene fills the gap. V usage is TRBV7-3 and J usage is TRBJ2-1; D not certain. Germline V lookup: CDR1 SGHTA, CDR2 FQGTGA. Trimming took 5 bases from V and 0 from J, leaving 8 bases between them. This CDR3 spans 14 amino acids. The CDR3 spells CASSPGSSYNEQFF. The covered CDR3 bases are TGTGCCAGCAGCCCTGGTAGCTCCTACAATGAG.

The sample holds many counts of this clone. The CDR3 is cut off 3 residues early in the read; its end comes from the germline J gene. The chain links TRBV12-3 or TRBV12-4 to TRBJ2-5, with D hard to call. V was clipped by 6 bases and J by 1 base, with 9 bases between them. The CDR3 is made up of 13 amino acids. CDR3 DNA (partial): TGTGCCAGCAGCCAACAGAGCCAAGAGACC. It specifies CASSQQSQET. The CDR3, in full, reads CASSQQSQETQYF.

This clone was seen a few times. A junction boundary mismatches the germline segment, possibly from a read error. The read stops 3 residues short of the end of the CDR3; the missing end is completed from the germline J gene. This rearrangement joins TRBV19 to TRBJ1-6; D not certain. The germline CDR1 and CDR2 sequences are LNHDA and SQIVND (reference sequence). The CDR3 is 13 residues long. This chain's CDR3 is CATGLERNSTLHF. The covered CDR3 bases are TGTGCCACTGGGTTGGAGCGTAATTCAACC.

Concerning this clone itself: The read is 3 residues too short to cover the CDR3 end, so that end is filled in from the germline J gene. The chain couples TRBV6-2 or TRBV6-3 to TRBJ2-7, with D possibly matching TRBD1 (5 bases). V lost 7 bases to trimming and J lost 2 bases, with 15 bases between them. CDR3 length: 14 residues. Per germline, CDR1 MNHEY and CDR2 SVGEGT. CDR3 DNA, as far as it was read: TGTGCCAGCAATTTAAGAAGGGGCGCCTACGAG. Its protein is CASNLRRGAYE. Given in full, the CDR3 is CASNLRRGAYEQYF.

This clone was seen a few times. Read coverage stops 3 residues before the CDR3 terminus; the germline J gene supplies the remainder. The chain carries TRBV7-6 and TRBJ1-2, with D perhaps TRBD1 (6 bases). The CDR3 covers 13 residues. Germline CDR1 SGHVS, CDR2 FNYEAQ. The ends were cut back, 2 bases at V and 2 bases at J, with 6 bases in the middle. CDR3 residues: CASSLQGNYGYTF. The sequenced part of the CDR3 DNA is TGTGCCAGCAGCTTACAGGGGAACTATGGC.

As to this clone: The read terminates 3 residues ahead of where the CDR3 ends, so the germline J gene completes it. This rearrangement joins TRBV2 to TRBJ1-1; D remains ambiguous. Deletions cut 6 bases from V and 6 bases from J, with 17 bases between. The CDR3 contains 14 residues. Germline V CDR1 and CDR2: SNHLY, FYNNEI. CDR3 residues: CASSSSSGEAEAFF. The covered CDR3 bases are TGTGCCAGCAGCTCATCGTCAGGCGAGGCTGAA. The full variable domain, with the rest looked up from reference TRBV2 and TRBJ1-1, is EPEVTQTPSHQVTQMGQEVILRCVPISNHLYFYWYRQILGQKVEFLVSFYNNEISEKSEIFDDQFSVERPDGSNFTLKIRSTKLEDSAMYFCASSSSSGEAEAFFGQGTRLTVV.

This clone came up a few times. The CDR3 is cut off 3 residues early in the read; its end comes from the germline J gene. V usage is TRBV7-8 and J usage is TRBJ2-7; 8 nucleotides line up with TRBD2. CDR1 and CDR2 (germline): SGHVS, FQNEAQ. The CDR3 loop spans 12 amino acids. V dropped 4 bases and J dropped 6; count of bases not matched to a gene: 2. The CDR3 bases that were read are TGTGCCAGCAGCTCCACTAGCGGCGAG. Amino acid sequence: CASSSTSGE. The complete CDR3 sequence is CASSSTSGEQYF. The variable domain in full, with the rest retrieved from reference TRBV7-8 and TRBJ2-7, is GAGVSQSPRYKVAKRGQDVALRCDPISGHVSLFWYQQALGQGPEFLTYFQNEAQLDKSGLPSDRFFAERPEGSVSTLKIQRTQQEDSAVYLCASSSTSGEQYFGPGTRLTVT.

This clone was recorded many times. The read terminates 3 residues before the CDR3 end, so the remaining end is supplied by the germline J gene. The V call is TRBV30, the J call TRBJ2-2, with 7 positions matching TRBD1. Germline V gene lookup returns CDR1 GTSNPN and CDR2 SVGIG (reference sequence). The CDR3 is 12 amino acids. The part of the CDR3 DNA that was read is TGTGCCTGGAGTGTCCGGACAGGCGGG. Translation: CAWSVRTGG. The CDR3 as a whole reads CAWSVRTGGLFF.

This clone was seen a few times. The missing CDR3 end, 3 residues past where the read stops, is filled in from the germline J gene. V gene TRBV7-8 combines with J gene TRBJ2-7; D might be TRBD1 (6 bases). V was trimmed by 2 bases and J by 2 bases, leaving 13 bases between them. The CDR3 is 15 amino acids. The germline V gene encodes CDR1 SGHVS and CDR2 FQNEAQ. Partial CDR3 DNA: TGTGCCAGCAGCTTAACGGCAGGGGAAACCTACGAG. Translation gives CASSLTAGETYE. In full, the CDR3 reads CASSLTAGETYEQYF.

This clone showed up many times. The sequence runs out 3 residues before the end of the CDR3; the remainder is reconstructed from the germline J gene. This chain links TRBV11-2 with TRBJ2-2; 7 positions match TRBD1. The J segment lost 3 bases and the V segment lost 1 base, leaving 2 bases of the junction unmatched. CDR1 is SGHAT and CDR2 is FQNNGV in the germline V gene. This CDR3 region has 15 residues. The DNA read from the CDR3 is TGTGCCAGCAGCTTAGGGGACAGATACACCGGGGAG. It is translated as CASSLGDRYTGE. The complete CDR3 sequence is CASSLGDRYTGELFF. The whole variable domain, remainder taken from reference TRBV11-2 and TRBJ2-2, is EAGVAQSPRYKIIEKRQSVAFWCNPISGHATLYWYQQILGQGPKLLIQFQNNGVVDDSQLPKDRFSAERLKGVDSTLKIQPAKLEDSAVYLCASSLGDRYTGELFFGEGSRLTVL.

A word on this clone: The CDR3 extends 3 residues past the end of the read, so its final part is completed from the germline J gene. The V call is TRBV6-4, the J call TRBJ1-5; 9 bases match TRBD1. J gave up 2 bases and V 6 bases, and 5 bases lay outside the gene matches. The CDR3 extends over 15 amino acids. Germline lookup yields CDR1 MRHNA and CDR2 SNTAGT. This CDR3 is CASSTGGGGNQPQHF. CDR3 DNA (partial): TGTGCCAGCAGCACAGGGGGCGGCGGCAATCAGCCC.

As for this clone: The CDR3 extends 3 residues past the end of the read, so its final part is completed from the germline J gene. The V gene is TRBV5-1, the J gene TRBJ1-1, with 7 bases identical to TRBD1. J lost 3 bases, V lost 0 bases, and 5 bases had no gene match. CDR3 length: 15 amino acids. Germline V gene sequence: CDR1 SGHRS, CDR2 YFSETQ. CDR3 residues: CASSLGYRGYTEAFF. The sequenced CDR3 bases are TGCGCCAGCAGCTTGGGGTACAGGGGCTACACTGAA.

Turning to this clone: The CDR3 end is not reached by the read, which stops 3 residues before it; the germline J gene fills it in. The chain joins TRBV13 to TRBJ2-1; maybe TRBD1 (5 bases). The V gene's germline CDR1 is PRHDT and CDR2 FYEKMQ (reference sequence). The V and J ends lost 5 bases and 4 bases respectively, with 9 bases between them. The CDR3 is 13 amino acids. The CDR3 DNA, read in part, is TGTGCCAGCAGCCTGGGGCTATACAATGAG. Protein product: CASSLGLYNE. The full CDR3 protein reads CASSLGLYNEQFF.

In the case of this clone: The CDR3 end lies 3 residues beyond the end of the read and is filled in from the germline J gene. The J gene is TRBJ2-7, the V gene TRBV18, with 13 bases that match TRBD2. The CDR3 loop spans 14 amino acids. Trimming removed 4 bases from V and 6 bases from J; junction bases left unmatched: 3. Germline V gene lookup returns CDR1 KGHSH and CDR2 LQKENI. The CDR3 loop reads CASSLTSGRAEQYF. CDR3 bases read: TGTGCCAGCTCACTAACTAGCGGGAGGGCCGAG.

Regarding this clone: The read comes to an end 3 residues before the CDR3 does, leaving the germline J gene to fill in the end. This sequence joins TRBV6-2 or TRBV6-3 and TRBJ2-3, with D perhaps matching TRBD1 (5 bases). There are 15 residues in the CDR3. V was trimmed by 0 bases and J by 1 base, leaving 8 bases between them. From germline, CDR1 is MNHEY and CDR2 SVGEGT. The sequenced part of the CDR3 DNA is TGTGCCAGCAGTTACTCGGGGCAGCGCACAGATACG. It codes for CASSYSGQRTDT. The complete CDR3 reads CASSYSGQRTDTQYF.

Note on this clone: The CDR3 is cut off 3 residues early in the read; its end comes from the germline J gene. This rearrangement joins TRBV19 to TRBJ2-4, with D perhaps matching TRBD1 (9 bases). Trimming removed 3 bases at V and 0 bases at J, with 24 bases between. The CDR3 covers 20 residues. Germline-derived CDR1 and CDR2 are LNHDA and SQIVND (reference sequence). Partial CDR3 DNA: TGTGCCAGTAGTATCCGGGGGGGACAGGGTGCCGAAATAGCCAAAAACATT. This sequence encodes CASSIRGGQGAEIAKNI. The complete CDR3 sequence is CASSIRGGQGAEIAKNIQYF.

This clone was observed a handful of times. The DNA ends 3 residues before the CDR3 does, and the rest of the CDR3 is filled in from the germline J gene. The rearrangement uses TRBV20-1 and TRBJ2-1; 11 bases are shared with TRBD2. The CDR3 consists of 14 residues. V lost 3 bases and J lost 7; bases outside the gene matches: 5. Germline loops: CDR1 DFQATT, CDR2 SNEGSKA (reference sequence). Incomplete CDR3 DNA: TGCAGTGCTAGTAGCGGGAGGGCCCCGAATGAG. Translation gives CSASSGRAPNE. The whole CDR3 sequence is CSASSGRAPNEQFF.

This clone was observed a handful of times. The sequence runs out 3 residues before the end of the CDR3; the remainder is reconstructed from the germline J gene. V and J are TRBV19 and TRBJ2-5, with TRBD1 matching over 7 bases. The CDR3 extends over 14 amino acids. From germline, CDR1 is LNHDA and CDR2 SQIVND (reference sequence). V was clipped by 6 bases and J by 6 bases; unmatched bases: 10. The sequenced part of the CDR3 DNA is TGTGCCAGTAGCGCGGACACAGGGGATAAGACC. Its translation: CASSADTGDKT. In full, the CDR3 reads CASSADTGDKTQYF.

The sequenced CDR3 bases are TGTGCCAGTAGACAGGGGGCTATCTATACCGGGGAG. Its protein is CASRQGAIYTGE. The full CDR3 is CASRQGAIYTGELFF. The chain couples TRBV19 to TRBJ2-2; TRBD1 agrees at 9 bases. The read terminates 3 residues ahead of where the CDR3 ends, so the germline J gene completes it. The V gene's germline CDR1 is LNHDA and CDR2 SQIVND (reference sequence). This CDR3 comprises 15 residues. The trim removed 6 bases at V and 5 bases at J, leaving 7 bases unmatched.

This clone was seen a handful of times. The CDR3 end falls 3 residues outside the read, so it is completed with the germline J gene. The V gene is TRBV20-1, the J gene TRBJ2-1, with 9 bases identical to TRBD2. Unmatched junction bases numbered 6, after V lost 5 bases and J lost 4 bases. The CDR3 contains 14 residues. Germline assignment: CDR1 DFQATT and CDR2 SNEGSKA (reference sequence). CDR3 protein: CSAPLAGSYNEQFF. The sequenced part of the CDR3 DNA is TGCAGTGCTCCTCTAGCGGGATCTTACAATGAG.